One and the same sample provided the 26 T cell receptor beta chains below, sequenced in a study of memory CD4+ T cells and cytomegalovirus serostatus. Sequencing was performed with immunoSEQ multiplex PCR; in TCRdb, only in-frame clones are kept and a portion is missing. In the table there are over 65,000 clones, roughly 76% of which are singletons. The sort gate was single viable CD3+CD4+CD8-CD45RO+ cells for memory CD4+ T cells. Sequencing was performed on memory CD4+ T cells from blood. The origin of the receptors is an adult in good health and CMV-seropositive.

This chain links TRBV12-5 with TRBJ1-1; TRBD1 is a possible D gene (5 bases). CDR1 is LGHNT and CDR2 is FRNRAP in the germline V gene. V was clipped by 0 bases and J by 0 bases, with 11 bases between them. The CDR3 length is 16 residues. The CDR3 region is CASGLVHGALNTEAFF. For the CDR3, the DNA is TGTGCTAGTGGTTTGGTACATGGGGCTTTGAACACTGAAGCTTTCTTT. Full variable domain (rest looked up from reference TRBV12-5 and TRBJ1-1): DARVTQTPRHKVTEMGQEVTMRCQPILGHNTVFWYRQTMMQGLELLAYFRNRAPLDDSGMPKDRFSAEMPDATLATLKIQPSEPRDSAVYFCASGLVHGALNTEAFFGQGTRLTVV.

V gene TRBV29-1 combines with J gene TRBJ1-1, with TRBD1 matching 8 bases. V shed 5 bases and J 1 base; nucleotides not matched to a gene: 9. The germline gives CDR1 SQVTM, CDR2 ANQGSEA. There are 15 residues in the CDR3. As DNA, the CDR3 is TGCAGCGTTCGCCCTTTTACAGGGGGGAACACTGAAGCTTTCTTT. It codes for CSVRPFTGGNTEAFF.

The genes are TRBV12-2 and TRBJ2-7; the D call of TRBD2 is as the table states it, not checked on the DNA. TRBV12-2 is labeled a pseudogene. The CDR3 sequence is 11 residues long. The CDR3 coding sequence is TGTGCAAGTCGCCCTTGTTCCGAGCAGTACTTC. This translates into CASRPCSEQYF.

The chain joins TRBV14 to TRBJ1-2, with D tentatively TRBD1 (6 bases). This CDR3 spans 14 amino acids. Germline-derived CDR1 and CDR2 are SGHDN and FVKESK. Trimming took off 5 bases at V and 6 bases at J, with 16 bases between the two ends. The CDR3 coding sequence is TGTGCCAGCAGCATCTTCCGGGACATGGATGGCTACACCTTC. Amino acid sequence: CASSIFRDMDGYTF.

V usage is TRBV5-5 and J usage is TRBJ1-1; the match to TRBD1 covers 11 bases. Germline values: CDR1 SGHKS, CDR2 YYEKEE (reference sequence). Unmatched junction bases numbered 7, after V lost 2 bases and J lost 4 bases. This CDR3 has 16 amino acids. CDR3 DNA: TGTGCCAGCAGCTTCGGGGACAGGGGGGTGGGCACTGAAGCTTTCTTT. Translating it yields CASSFGDRGVGTEAFF.

The genes are TRBV7-3 and TRBJ2-7; weak D call: TRBD2 (6 bases). The CDR3 is 15 residues long. Germline-derived CDR1 and CDR2 are SGHTA and FQGTGA. Trimming removed 1 base from V and 0 bases from J, with 10 bases in between. The CDR3 loop reads CASSLIGGISYEQYF. The CDR3 region has the DNA TGTGCCAGCAGCTTAATTGGCGGGATCTCCTACGAGCAGTACTTC.

The rearrangement uses TRBV7-3 and TRBJ2-7; D may be TRBD1 (5 bases). V was trimmed by 5 bases and J by 4 bases, leaving 12 bases between them. The germline CDR1 and CDR2 sequences are SGHTA and FQGTGA. This CDR3 contains 13 residues. CDR3 in amino acids: CASSQGFGYEQYF. The CDR3 coding sequence is TGTGCCAGCAGCCAGGGTTTCGGTTACGAGCAGTACTTC.

This clone was observed a few times. This chain links TRBV2 with TRBJ1-1, with 10 bases that match TRBD1. The CDR3 has 15 residues. Per germline, CDR1 SNHLY and CDR2 FYNNEI. V lost 7 bases, J lost 14 bases, and 19 bases stayed unmatched. The CDR3 reads CASTTIRDRGISPFF. Here the CDR3 DNA reads TGTGCCAGCACTACGATTCGGGACAGGGGAATATCTCCATTCTTT.

This chain connects TRBV28 to TRBJ1-2; D is unresolved. This CDR3 is built from 13 residues. Deletions cut 6 bases from V and 6 bases from J, with 14 bases between. The V gene's germline CDR1 is MDHEN and CDR2 SYDVKM. CDR3 amino acids: CASRPGSFDGYTF. The CDR3 bases are TGTGCCAGCAGACCTGGGTCATTTGATGGCTACACCTTC.

The rearrangement links TRBV6-1 to TRBJ1-4; D is unclear. Trimming pared 6 bases from V and 4 bases from J, leaving 15 bases between. CDR1 and CDR2 (germline): MNHNS, SASEGT. CDR3 length: 15 amino acids. The CDR3: CASRPPARINEKLFF. The CDR3 bases are TGTGCCAGCAGACCACCCGCGAGGATTAATGAAAAACTGTTTTTT.

The chain has TRBV19 and TRBJ1-2; D perhaps matches TRBD1 (5 bases). Germline-derived CDR1 and CDR2 are LNHDA and SQIVND (reference sequence). The CDR3 runs to 14 residues. V was cut by 7 bases and J by 4 bases, with 16 bases left in between. CDR3 bases: TGTGCCAGTACCCTTAAGGGCAGGGTCTATGGCTACACCTTC. This translates into CASTLKGRVYGYTF.

This sequence joins TRBV28 and TRBJ1-5; 7 bases align to TRBD1. Germline values: CDR1 MDHEN, CDR2 SYDVKM. This CDR3 comprises 15 residues. V was pared by 8 bases and J by 1 base, with 8 bases of the junction left unmatched. The CDR3 bases are TGTGCCAGCGCCCAGGGAGGGGGCAGCAATCAGCCCCAGCATTTT. Amino acids: CASAQGGGSNQPQHF. The variable domain in full, completed from reference TRBV28 and TRBJ1-5, reads DVKVTQSSRYLVKRTGEKVFLECVQDMDHENMFWYRQDPGLGLRLIYFSYDVKMKEKGDIPEGYSVSREKKERFSLILESASTNQTSMYLCASAQGGGSNQPQHFGDGTRLSIL.

The rearrangement uses TRBV28 and TRBJ1-3; D gene uncertain. Per the germline V gene, CDR1 is MDHEN and CDR2 is SYDVKM. This CDR3 is built from 14 residues. Trimming left V 10 bases short and J 4 bases short, with 17 bases between. The CDR3: CATSRRARGNTIYF. CDR3 bases: TGTGCCACCAGCCGAAGGGCGCGGGGAAACACCATATATTTT.

This clone was seen more than once but under ten times. The rearrangement joins TRBV28 to TRBJ2-6, with a possible D match to TRBD2 (5 bases). The CDR3 has 14 residues. The germline V gene encodes CDR1 MDHEN and CDR2 SYDVKM. V was pared by 9 bases and J by 0 bases, with 9 bases between. The DNA of the CDR3 is TGTGCCAGTACTACTAGCTCTGGGGCCAACGTCCTGACTTTC. Its translation is CASTTSSGANVLTF.

This chain uses TRBV6-1 with TRBJ2-2; perhaps TRBD1 as D (5 bases). Germline CDR1 reads MNHNS; CDR2 reads SASEGT. The CDR3 has 14 residues. V lost 8 bases to trimming and J lost 4 bases, with 14 bases between them. The CDR3 DNA is TGTGCCAGCTCCCCAGGGTTGAGCACCGGGGAGCTGTTTTTT. This gives the protein CASSPGLSTGELFF.

In DNA, the CDR3 is TGTGCCAGCATTACAGGAGGCACAGATACGCAGTATTTT. Translating it yields CASITGGTDTQYF. The chain uses TRBV6-1 and TRBJ2-3; D might be TRBD1 (5 bases). V was cut by 7 bases and J by 1 base, with 9 bases left in between. CDR1 is MNHNS, CDR2 SASEGT, per germline. The CDR3 has 13 amino acids.

This clone appeared once. V gene TRBV7-2 combines with J gene TRBJ2-1; the D gene is possibly TRBD2 (6 bases). The germline gives CDR1 SGHTA, CDR2 FQGNSA. The CDR3 sequence is 12 residues long. Deletions cut 7 bases from V and 10 bases from J, with 14 bases between. CDR3 nucleotides: TGTGCCAGCACCAAATGGGACTCCGAGCAGTTCTTC. Protein product: CASTKWDSEQFF.

The sample holds a few counts of this clone. Distinct nucleotide sequences in the sample also encode this CDR3. The chain has TRBV20-1 and TRBJ2-1; no firm D call. This CDR3 has 11 amino acids. Germline V gives CDR1 DFQATT, CDR2 SNEGSKA (reference sequence). The CDR3 DNA is TGCAGCCCTACAGCCTACAATGAGCAGTTCTTC. Protein: CSPTAYNEQFF.

CDR3 sequence (DNA): TGTGCCAGTAGTATCAAGCGGGACACTGAAGCTTTCTTT. As protein: CASSIKRDTEAFF. The rearrangement uses TRBV19 and TRBJ1-1; unclear D gene. CDR1 is LNHDA, CDR2 SQIVND, per germline (reference sequence). Trimming took off 3 bases at V and 3 bases at J, with 8 bases between the two ends. The CDR3 extends over 13 amino acids.

V and J are TRBV6-5 and TRBJ1-6, with 7 positions matching TRBD1. Losses at the gene ends were 7 bases for V and 6 bases for J; bases not matched to a gene: 9. CDR1 and CDR2 from the germline V gene are MNHEY and SVGAGI. The CDR3 extends over 15 amino acids. The chain's CDR3 is CASTLTGSPNSPLHF. DNA for the CDR3: TGTGCCAGCACTCTGACAGGGAGCCCTAATTCACCCCTCCACTTT.

The V gene is TRBV7-7, the J gene TRBJ2-1, with no clear D. CDR3 size: 14 residues. V gave up 5 bases and J gave up 0 bases, with 8 bases separating them. CDR1 is SSHAT, CDR2 FNYEAQ, per germline (reference sequence). The CDR3 bases are TGTGCCAGCAGCCCCTCGAGCTCCTACAATGAGCAGTTCTTC. The encoded protein is CASSPSSSYNEQFF.

This chain links TRBV29-1 with TRBJ1-1; D gene uncertain. V gave up 4 bases and J gave up 4 bases, with 7 bases separating them. Germline-derived CDR1 and CDR2 are SQVTM and ANQGSEA. CDR3 length: 11 amino acids. The CDR3 sequence: CSVVRATEAFF. In nucleotides, the CDR3 is TGCAGCGTTGTGAGGGCCACTGAAGCTTTCTTT.

The V gene is TRBV5-1, the J gene TRBJ2-3; TRBD1 matches at 9 bases. The trim removed 4 bases at V and 5 bases at J, leaving 11 bases unmatched. The CDR3 extends over 16 amino acids. Germline V gives CDR1 SGHRS, CDR2 YFSETQ. The CDR3: CASSAGQGKWLDTQYF. The CDR3 coding sequence is TGCGCCAGCAGCGCGGGACAGGGAAAGTGGCTAGATACGCAGTATTTT.

The chain links TRBV20-1 to TRBJ2-3; D is ambiguous. Germline assignment: CDR1 DFQATT and CDR2 SNEGSKA (reference sequence). CDR3 length: 11 amino acids. V was pared by 6 bases and J by 6 bases, with 10 bases between. CDR3 in amino acids: CSASFSDTQYF. Written as DNA, the CDR3 is TGCAGTGCCTCTTTTTCGGATACGCAGTATTTT.

As to this clone: Other DNA sequences of this sample code for an identical CDR3. The rearrangement uses TRBV7-2 and TRBJ2-2, with 9 bases lining up with TRBD2. The CDR3 has 15 amino acids. After removal of 2 bases from V and 5 bases from J, the junction contained 3 bases not matched to a gene. CDR1 is SGHTA and CDR2 is FQGNSA in the germline V gene. CDR3 DNA sequence: TGTGCCAGCAGCTTAAGTGCGGGAGGGACCGGGGAGCTGTTTTTT. Its protein product is CASSLSAGGTGELFF.

This chain connects TRBV19 to TRBJ2-5; TRBD2 matches at 9 bases. Germline CDR1 and CDR2: LNHDA and SQIVND (reference sequence). CDR3 length: 15 amino acids. Unmatched junction bases numbered 8, after V lost 4 bases and J lost 5 bases. The chain's CDR3 is CASSTPGLAAETQYF. The CDR3 nucleotides read TGTGCCAGTAGTACCCCGGGACTAGCTGCGGAGACCCAGTACTTC. Full variable domain (missing parts from reference TRBV19 and TRBJ2-5): DGGITQSPKYLFRKEGQNVTLSCEQNLNHDAMYWYRQDPGQGLRLIYYSQIVNDFQKGDIAEGYSVSREKKESFPLTVTSAQKNPTAFYLCASSTPGLAAETQYFGPGTRLLVL.